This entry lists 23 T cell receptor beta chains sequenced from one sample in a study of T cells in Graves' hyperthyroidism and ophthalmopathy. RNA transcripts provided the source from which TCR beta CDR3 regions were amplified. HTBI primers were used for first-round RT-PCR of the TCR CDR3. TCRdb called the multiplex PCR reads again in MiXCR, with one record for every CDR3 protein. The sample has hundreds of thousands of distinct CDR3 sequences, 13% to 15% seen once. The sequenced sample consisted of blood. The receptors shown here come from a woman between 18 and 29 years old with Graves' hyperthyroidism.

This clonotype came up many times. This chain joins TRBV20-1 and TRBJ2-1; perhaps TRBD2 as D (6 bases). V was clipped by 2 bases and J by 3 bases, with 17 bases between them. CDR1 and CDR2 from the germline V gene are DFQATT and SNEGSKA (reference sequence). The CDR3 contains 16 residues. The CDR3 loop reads CSARSGRVVDYNEQFF. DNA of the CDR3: TGCAGTGCTAGAAGCGGGCGGGTGGTGGACTACAATGAGCAGTTCTTC.

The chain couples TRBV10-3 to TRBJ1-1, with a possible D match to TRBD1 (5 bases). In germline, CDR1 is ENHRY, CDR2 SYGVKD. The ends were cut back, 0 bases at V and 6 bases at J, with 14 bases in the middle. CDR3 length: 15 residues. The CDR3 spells CAISESSRGAAEAFF. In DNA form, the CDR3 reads TGTGCCATCAGTGAGTCTAGTAGGGGTGCGGCTGAAGCTTTCTTT.

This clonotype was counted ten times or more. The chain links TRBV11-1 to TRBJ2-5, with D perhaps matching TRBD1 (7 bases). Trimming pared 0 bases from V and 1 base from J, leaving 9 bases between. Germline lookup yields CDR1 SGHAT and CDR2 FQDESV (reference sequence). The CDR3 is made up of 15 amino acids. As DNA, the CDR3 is TGTGCCAGCAGCTTAGCGGAGGGGGCCCAAGAGACCCAGTACTTC. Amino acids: CASSLAEGAQETQYF.

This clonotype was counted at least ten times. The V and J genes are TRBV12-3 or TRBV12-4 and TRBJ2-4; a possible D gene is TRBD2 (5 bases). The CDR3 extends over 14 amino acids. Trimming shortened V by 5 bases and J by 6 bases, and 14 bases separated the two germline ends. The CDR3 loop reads CASSAGLSANIQYF. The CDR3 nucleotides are TGTGCCAGCAGTGCCGGACTGTCAGCAAACATTCAGTACTTC.

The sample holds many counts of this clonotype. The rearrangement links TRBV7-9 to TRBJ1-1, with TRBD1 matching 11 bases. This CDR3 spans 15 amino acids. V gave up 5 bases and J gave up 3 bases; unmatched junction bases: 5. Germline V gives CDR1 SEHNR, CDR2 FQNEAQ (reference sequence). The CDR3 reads CASSPGQGAYTEAFF. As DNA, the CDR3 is TGTGCCAGCAGCCCCGGACAGGGGGCGTACACTGAAGCTTTCTTT.

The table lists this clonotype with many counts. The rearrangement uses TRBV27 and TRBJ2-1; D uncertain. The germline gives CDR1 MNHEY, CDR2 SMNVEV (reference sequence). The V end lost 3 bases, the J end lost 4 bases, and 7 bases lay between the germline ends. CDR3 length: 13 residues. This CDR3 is CASSLIQYNEQFF. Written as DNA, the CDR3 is TGTGCCAGCAGTTTGATCCAATACAATGAGCAGTTCTTC.

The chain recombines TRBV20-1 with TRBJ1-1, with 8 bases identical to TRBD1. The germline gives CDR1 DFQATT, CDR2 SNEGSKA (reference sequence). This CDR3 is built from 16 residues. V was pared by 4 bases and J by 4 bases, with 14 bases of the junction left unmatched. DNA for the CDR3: TGCAGTGCTACAAACGACAGGGGTCTCCGAGGCACTGAAGCTTTCTTT. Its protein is CSATNDRGLRGTEAFF.

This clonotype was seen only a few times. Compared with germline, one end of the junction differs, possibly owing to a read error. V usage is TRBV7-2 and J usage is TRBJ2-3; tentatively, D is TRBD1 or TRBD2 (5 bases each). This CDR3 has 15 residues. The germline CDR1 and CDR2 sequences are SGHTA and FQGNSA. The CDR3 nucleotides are TGTGCCAGCAGCTCTCGGGGCGCGAGCATAGATACGCAGTATTTT. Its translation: CASSSRGASIDTQYF.

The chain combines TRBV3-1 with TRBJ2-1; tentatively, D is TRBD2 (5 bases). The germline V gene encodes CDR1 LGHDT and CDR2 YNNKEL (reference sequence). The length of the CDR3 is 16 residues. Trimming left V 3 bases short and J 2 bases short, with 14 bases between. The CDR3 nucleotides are TGTGCCAGCAGCCATAAAGGGAGCAAGACCTACAATGAGCAGTTCTTC. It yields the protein CASSHKGSKTYNEQFF.

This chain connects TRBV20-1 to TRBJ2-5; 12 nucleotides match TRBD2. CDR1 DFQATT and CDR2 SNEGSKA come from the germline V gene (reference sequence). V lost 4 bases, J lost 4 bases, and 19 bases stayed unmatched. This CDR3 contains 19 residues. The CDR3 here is CSATAPSGRAGETVETQYF. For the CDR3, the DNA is TGCAGTGCTACGGCACCTAGCGGGAGGGCCGGGGAGACAGTAGAGACCCAGTACTTC.

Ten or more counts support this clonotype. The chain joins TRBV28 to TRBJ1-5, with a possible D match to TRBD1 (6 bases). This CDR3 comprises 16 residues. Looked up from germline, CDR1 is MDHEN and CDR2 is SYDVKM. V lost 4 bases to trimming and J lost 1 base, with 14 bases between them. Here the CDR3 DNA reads TGTGCCAGCAGTTCTTTACAGGGTAGGAGCAATCAGCCCCAGCATTTT. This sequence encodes CASSSLQGRSNQPQHF.

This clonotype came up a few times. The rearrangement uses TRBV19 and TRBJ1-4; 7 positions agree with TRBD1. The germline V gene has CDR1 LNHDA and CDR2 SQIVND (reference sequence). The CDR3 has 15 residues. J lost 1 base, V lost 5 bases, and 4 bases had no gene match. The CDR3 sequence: CASSDRVGTNEKLFF. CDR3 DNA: TGTGCCAGTAGTGACAGGGTCGGAACTAATGAAAAACTGTTTTTT.

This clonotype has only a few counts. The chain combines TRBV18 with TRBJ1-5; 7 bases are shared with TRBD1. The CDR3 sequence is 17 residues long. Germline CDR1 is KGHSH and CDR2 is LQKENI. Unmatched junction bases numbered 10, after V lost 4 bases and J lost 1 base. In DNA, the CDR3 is TGTGCCAGCTCACTAAAACAGGGGAAACTAAGCAATCAGCCCCAGCATTTT. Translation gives CASSLKQGKLSNQPQHF.

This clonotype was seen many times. CDR3 DNA: TGTGCCAGCAGTCGCAACGGGGTACCTAGCACAGATACGCAGTATTTT. Protein sequence: CASSRNGVPSTDTQYF. The rearrangement uses TRBV6-1 and TRBJ2-3; TRBD2 might be the D (5 bases). V was clipped by 5 bases and J by 0 bases, with 15 bases between them. Germline V CDR1 and CDR2: MNHNS, SASEGT. CDR3 size: 16 residues.

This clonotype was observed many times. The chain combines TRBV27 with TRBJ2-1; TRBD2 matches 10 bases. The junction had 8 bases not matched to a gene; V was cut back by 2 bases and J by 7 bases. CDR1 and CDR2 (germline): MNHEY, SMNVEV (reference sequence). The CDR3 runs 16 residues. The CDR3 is CASSLDRLAGGNEQFF. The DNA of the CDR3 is TGTGCCAGCAGTTTAGACAGACTAGCGGGTGGGAATGAGCAGTTCTTC.

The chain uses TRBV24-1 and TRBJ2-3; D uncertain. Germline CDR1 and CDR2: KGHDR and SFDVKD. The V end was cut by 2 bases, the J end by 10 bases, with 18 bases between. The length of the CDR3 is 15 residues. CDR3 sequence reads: CATSDWASYGSSQYF. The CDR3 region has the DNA TGTGCCACCAGTGATTGGGCCTCGTACGGCTCCTCGCAGTATTTT.

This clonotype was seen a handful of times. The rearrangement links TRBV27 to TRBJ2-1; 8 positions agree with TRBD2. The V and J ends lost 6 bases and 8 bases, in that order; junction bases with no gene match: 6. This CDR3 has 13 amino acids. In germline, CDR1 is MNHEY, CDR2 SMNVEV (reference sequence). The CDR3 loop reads CASSSGTSHEQFF. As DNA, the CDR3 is TGTGCCAGCAGCTCCGGGACTAGTCATGAGCAGTTCTTC.

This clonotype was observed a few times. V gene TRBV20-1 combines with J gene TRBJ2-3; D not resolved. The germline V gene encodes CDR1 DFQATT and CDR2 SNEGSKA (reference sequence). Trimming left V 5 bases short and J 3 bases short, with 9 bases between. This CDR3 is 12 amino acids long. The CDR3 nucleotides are TGCAGTGCTCCCCGAGCTACAGATACGCAGTATTTT. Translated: CSAPRATDTQYF.

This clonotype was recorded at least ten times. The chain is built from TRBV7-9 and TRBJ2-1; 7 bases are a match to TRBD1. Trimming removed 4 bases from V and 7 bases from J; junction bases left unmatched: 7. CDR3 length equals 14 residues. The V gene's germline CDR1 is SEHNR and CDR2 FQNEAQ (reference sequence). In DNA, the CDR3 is TGTGCCAGCAGCTGGGGACAGAATAGGAATGAGCAGTTCTTC. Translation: CASSWGQNRNEQFF.

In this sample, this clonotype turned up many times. CDR3 sequence reads: CASSPPGQVSYEQYF. The CDR3 DNA follows: TGTGCCAGCTCACCGCCGGGACAGGTCTCCTACGAGCAGTACTTC. The chain combines TRBV18 with TRBJ2-7; 8 bases line up with TRBD1. This CDR3 is 15 amino acids long. The germline V gene encodes CDR1 KGHSH and CDR2 LQKENI. V trimming: 3 bases; J trimming: 0 bases; junction bases outside the gene matches: 4.

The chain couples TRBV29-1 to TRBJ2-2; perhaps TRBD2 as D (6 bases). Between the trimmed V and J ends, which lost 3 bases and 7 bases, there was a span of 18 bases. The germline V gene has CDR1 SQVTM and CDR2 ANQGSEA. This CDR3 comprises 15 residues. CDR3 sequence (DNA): TGCAGCGTTGATCTAGGGACTTCCCCTGGCGGGGAGCTGTTTTTT. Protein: CSVDLGTSPGGELFF.

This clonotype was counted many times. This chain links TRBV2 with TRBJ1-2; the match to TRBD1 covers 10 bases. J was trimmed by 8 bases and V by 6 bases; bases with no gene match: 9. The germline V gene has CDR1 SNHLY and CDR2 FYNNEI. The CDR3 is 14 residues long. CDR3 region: CASRMTGGLNGYTF. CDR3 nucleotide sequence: TGTGCCAGCAGAATGACAGGGGGCTTGAACGGCTACACCTTC.

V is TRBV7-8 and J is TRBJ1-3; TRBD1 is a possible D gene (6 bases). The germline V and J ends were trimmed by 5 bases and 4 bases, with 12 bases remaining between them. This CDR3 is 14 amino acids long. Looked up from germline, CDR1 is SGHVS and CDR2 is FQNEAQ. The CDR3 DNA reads TGTGCCAGCAGCCCATGGGGGGGCGGAAACACCATATATTTT. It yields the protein CASSPWGGGNTIYF.